One and the same sample provided the 20 T cell receptor beta chains below, sequenced in a study of T cell repertoires in cytomegalovirus infection. No antigens are known for them. TCRdb independently ran MiXCR on the reads; one entry per CDR3 protein. The sample records 51,000 or so distinct CDR3 sequences, around a fifth being singletons. The sample here was CD8+ T cells from cultured PBMCs, taken from culture after CMV antigen stimulation. The receptors derive from a human donor in good health (CMV status not recorded). Some clones in this sample may be carry-over from other donors' samples.

The sample holds many counts of this clonotype. V is TRBV7-2 and J is TRBJ1-1, with 10 bases aligning to TRBD1. The CDR3 extends over 17 amino acids. Germline V CDR1 and CDR2: SGHTA, FQGNSA. The J segment lost 2 bases and the V segment lost 4 bases, leaving 10 bases of the junction unmatched. The CDR3 loop reads CASSSVGTGDSNTEAFF. The CDR3 coding sequence is TGTGCCAGCAGCTCCGTAGGGACAGGGGACTCTAACACTGAAGCTTTCTTT.

This sequence joins TRBV10-2 and TRBJ1-5, with a weak D call TRBD1 (6 bases). Trimming removed 3 bases from V and 6 bases from J, with 24 bases in between. Germline CDR1 WSHSY, CDR2 SAAADI. The length of the CDR3 is 18 residues. The CDR3 nucleotides are TGCGCCAGCAGTGAAACGGGCATTCAGGGGCCGATCTCTCAGCCCCAGCATTTT. This encodes CASSETGIQGPISQPQHF.

CDR3 in amino acids: CATSRRDSPEQYF. CDR3 coding DNA: TGTGCCACCAGCAGGCGGGACAGTCCCGAGCAGTACTTC. The chain is built from TRBV15 and TRBJ2-7; the D gene is possibly TRBD1 (7 bases). The length of the CDR3 is 13 residues. Per the germline V gene, CDR1 is LNHNV and CDR2 is YYDKDF (reference sequence). With 3 bases removed from V and 6 bases from J, the gap between germline ends came to 12 bases. The complete variable domain, with remaining parts taken from reference TRBV15 and TRBJ2-7, reads DAMVIQNPRYQVTQFGKPVTLSCSQTLNHNVMYWYQQKSSQAPKLLFHYYDKDFNNEADTPDNFQSRRPNTSFCFLDIRSPGLGDTAMYLCATSRRDSPEQYFGPGTRLTVT.

The rearrangement links TRBV19 to TRBJ2-5; 10 bases map to TRBD2. V trimming: 4 bases; J trimming: 5 bases; junction bases outside the gene matches: 7. Germline values: CDR1 LNHDA, CDR2 SQIVND (reference sequence). The CDR3 covers 15 residues. The CDR3 spells CASSTLLSGGETQYF. The CDR3 DNA sequence: TGTGCCAGTAGTACGCTTCTTAGCGGGGGGGAGACCCAGTACTTC.

The chain is built from TRBV12-3 or TRBV12-4 and TRBJ1-1; D is ambiguous. V dropped 4 bases and J dropped 8 bases, with 17 bases sitting between them. This CDR3 contains 14 residues. The CDR3 region is CASSYVLAGREAFF. The CDR3 DNA reads TGTGCCAGCAGTTACGTTTTGGCAGGACGCGAAGCTTTCTTT.

The table lists this clonotype with many counts. The chain uses TRBV4-1 and TRBJ2-3; D is unclear. Per germline, CDR1 MGHRA and CDR2 YSYEKL. V was cut by 3 bases and J by 4 bases, with 11 bases left in between. CDR3 length equals 14 residues. The CDR3 here is CASSQYPGPDTQYF. CDR3 DNA: TGCGCCAGCAGCCAGTACCCGGGCCCAGATACGCAGTATTTT.

This clonotype was counted between two and nine times. V and J are TRBV11-2 and TRBJ1-5, with TRBD1 as a possible D gene (6 bases). Germline-derived CDR1 and CDR2 are SGHAT and FQNNGV. V was clipped by 2 bases and J by 3 bases, with 11 bases between them. This CDR3 has 15 amino acids. The CDR3 reads CASSLLGGANQPQHF. The CDR3 DNA reads as TGTGCCAGCAGCTTACTTGGGGGGGCCAATCAGCCCCAGCATTTT.

This clonotype was seen a few times. This chain links TRBV5-1 with TRBJ2-1, with a weak D call TRBD1 (6 bases). Germline assignment: CDR1 SGHRS and CDR2 YFSETQ. The CDR3 is made up of 15 amino acids. V lost 0 bases to trimming and J lost 6 bases, with 13 bases between them. The CDR3 coding sequence is TGCGCCAGCAGCTTGGTGTCAGGGGCTAGCAATGAGCAGTTCTTC. It specifies CASSLVSGASNEQFF.

The V gene is TRBV5-1, the J gene TRBJ2-1; TRBD1 agrees at 7 bases. Germline V gene lookup returns CDR1 SGHRS and CDR2 YFSETQ. The CDR3 spans 15 residues. V shed 4 bases, J shed 6 bases, and the junction held 10 bases outside the gene matches. The CDR3 region is CASSVTGKWSNEQFF. CDR3 bases: TGCGCCAGCAGCGTGACAGGGAAGTGGAGCAATGAGCAGTTCTTC.

Only a few counts were recorded for this clonotype. V usage is TRBV12-3 or TRBV12-4 and J usage is TRBJ1-1; no clear D. V was shortened by 6 bases and J by 0 bases, with 11 bases between the two germline ends. The CDR3 spans 14 residues. CDR3 bases: TGTGCCAGCAGCCCCGTTGGGGTGAACACTGAAGCTTTCTTT. Protein: CASSPVGVNTEAFF.

The rearrangement uses TRBV6-9 and TRBJ2-1, with 8 bases identical to TRBD1. Per the germline V gene, CDR1 is MNHGY and CDR2 is SVAAGI. This CDR3 region has 13 residues. V dropped 2 bases and J dropped 11; count of bases not matched to a gene: 5. In nucleotides, the CDR3 is TGTGCCAGCAGTTATGGGACAGGCACACAGCAGTTCTTC. This translates into CASSYGTGTQQFF.

This rearrangement joins TRBV7-9 to TRBJ2-1, with D perhaps matching TRBD1 (6 bases). CDR1 is SEHNR and CDR2 is FQNEAQ in the germline V gene (reference sequence). This CDR3 contains 13 residues. V was cut by 6 bases and J by 8 bases, with 14 bases left in between. The CDR3 protein is CASRTGWRDEQFF. DNA of the CDR3: TGTGCCAGCAGAACAGGGTGGCGGGATGAGCAGTTCTTC.

The chain employs TRBV6-2 or TRBV6-3 and TRBJ2-7, with D perhaps matching TRBD1 (5 bases). Trimming left V 5 bases short and J 4 bases short, with 9 bases between. Per germline, CDR1 MNHEY and CDR2 SVGEGT. The CDR3 sequence is 12 residues long. The CDR3: CASSIQGYEQYF. DNA of the CDR3: TGTGCCAGCAGTATCCAGGGTTACGAGCAGTACTTC.

V usage is TRBV7-8 and J usage is TRBJ1-3, with 7 bases aligning to TRBD1. J gave up 0 bases and V 5 bases, and 7 bases lay outside the gene matches. Germline V gene lookup returns CDR1 SGHVS and CDR2 FQNEAQ. The CDR3 covers 16 residues. The CDR3 coding sequence is TGTGCCAGCAGCAAGGGACAGTCCAGCTCTGGAAACACCATATATTTT. This translates into CASSKGQSSSGNTIYF.

This clonotype occurred a few times. DNA of the CDR3: TGTGCCAGCAGCTTGGGGGCCGAGACGGTCCAGTTCTTC. This gives the protein CASSLGAETVQFF. The chain has TRBV5-6 and TRBJ2-1; D gene ambiguous. CDR1 and CDR2 from the germline V gene are SGHDT and YYEEEE. V was clipped by 0 bases and J by 13 bases, with 14 bases between them. The CDR3 length is 13 residues.

This clonotype was seen at least ten times. The J gene is TRBJ2-4, the V gene TRBV28; the match to TRBD2 covers 7 bases. J gave up 6 bases and V 4 bases, and 18 bases lay outside the gene matches. Germline lookup yields CDR1 MDHEN and CDR2 SYDVKM. There are 18 residues in the CDR3. The CDR3 coding sequence is TGTGCCAGCAGTTCCTCAGACTACGAGCGGGGTGACATAAACATTCAGTACTTC. Protein sequence: CASSSSDYERGDINIQYF.

This clonotype was detected only a few times. The CDR3 protein is CASSLRSGNTEAFF. The CDR3 coding sequence is TGTGCCAGCAGCTTACGGTCAGGGAACACTGAAGCTTTCTTT. The gene calls are TRBV7-8 and TRBJ1-1; D remains unclear. Trimming pared 2 bases from V and 1 base from J, leaving 8 bases between. The CDR3 spans 14 residues. CDR1 SGHVS and CDR2 FQNEAQ come from the germline V gene.

As DNA, the CDR3 is TGCGCCAGCAGCCTCGACGGGGCACCGCAAGAGACCCAGTACTTC. Its protein is CASSLDGAPQETQYF. The J gene is TRBJ2-5, the V gene TRBV5-1; D could derive from TRBD1 or TRBD2 (5 bases each). Germline CDR1 SGHRS, CDR2 YFSETQ. V lost 4 bases and J lost 2, with 15 bases in between. This CDR3 has 15 residues.

The V gene is TRBV7-2, the J gene TRBJ1-6, with D possibly TRBD1 on 6 matching bases. V gave up 5 bases and J gave up 7 bases, with 15 bases separating them. The CDR3 consists of 15 residues. CDR1 and CDR2 from the germline V gene are SGHTA and FQGNSA. The DNA of the CDR3 is TGTGCCAGCAGCACCCGGGACATCAACAATTCACCCCTCCACTTT. It encodes CASSTRDINNSPLHF.

This clonotype was counted between two and nine times. The chain combines TRBV5-4 with TRBJ2-1, with a weak D call TRBD1 (5 bases). Trimming shortened V by 4 bases and J by 4 bases, and 9 bases separated the two germline ends. The CDR3 consists of 13 residues. Germline V gene lookup returns CDR1 SGHNT and CDR2 YYREEE (reference sequence). The CDR3 here is CASSKDTYNEQFF. Written as DNA, the CDR3 is TGTGCCAGCAGCAAGGACACTTACAATGAGCAGTTCTTC.